Following are 3 T cell receptor beta chains from one sample sequenced in a study of T-cell memory formation after mild COVID-19. TCRdb reanalysed the 5' RACE reads using MiXCR and keeps one entry per CDR3 protein. The top ten clones hold approximately 20% of a sample with hundreds of thousands of distinct CDR3 sequences, 15% to 20% of them seen once. The sample comprised PBMCs or a T cell subset sorted from them (not recorded which). The receptors shown here come from a man between 18 and 35 years old who had mild COVID-19 (a few samples of this study predate the infection). Cell type and time point are not known.

The chain combines TRBV5-1 with TRBJ1-1; tentatively, D is TRBD1 (6 bases). Germline V gene lookup returns CDR1 SGHRS and CDR2 YFSETQ. V shed 4 bases and J shed 6 bases, with 19 bases lying between them. This CDR3 has 15 amino acids. The CDR3 coding sequence is TGCGCCAGCAGCCCCGGAAGGCAGGGGACGTCTGAAGCTTTCTTT. Translated: CASSPGRQGTSEAFF.

This clonotype has at least ten counts. V gene TRBV7-2 combines with J gene TRBJ1-1; 7 positions agree with TRBD1. CDR1 is SGHTA and CDR2 is FQGNSA in the germline V gene. This CDR3 comprises 15 residues. Trimming took 3 bases from V and 4 from J; bases not matched to a gene: 8. As DNA, the CDR3 is TGTGCCAGCAGCTTCATGCAGGGGGGGGGCACTGAAGCTTTCTTT. Translation gives CASSFMQGGGTEAFF. Full variable domain (missing parts from reference TRBV7-2 and TRBJ1-1): GAGVSQSPSNKVTEKGKDVELRCDPISGHTALYWYRQSLGQGLEFLIYFQGNSAPDKSGLPSDRFSAERTGGSVSTLTIQRTQQEDSAVYLCASSFMQGGGTEAFFGQGTRLTVV.

There are a few counts of this clonotype. The genes are TRBV6-5 and TRBJ1-5; 8 positions agree with TRBD1. The germline gives CDR1 MNHEY, CDR2 SVGAGI. With V trimmed by 6 bases and J by 9 bases, 10 bases remained unmatched. The CDR3 is 14 amino acids. In nucleotides, the CDR3 is TGTGCCAGCAGGGTGGACAGGGCTACTTTGCCCCAGCATTTT. Its protein is CASRVDRATLPQHF.